This T cell receptor beta chain is from a study of beta chain features in type 1 diabetes. Study-wide context: Patient and healthy donor groups were alike in age, gender and cell yields. Analysis included 100 million to 110 million sorted cells drawn from all samples. The study's findings and limits: VDJ junctions in type 1 diabetes patients carried more deletions and fewer insertions. When Type 1 diabetes patients were examined, their TCRB CDR3s proved moderately but significantly shorter in all four CD4+ subsets.

The authors reverse transcribed all of the isolated RNA, so sequencing captured expressed TCRB transcripts. The repertoire was sequenced with immunoSEQ multiplex PCR; TCRdb's copy has only in-frame clones and lacks some. The sample includes 500,000 to 800,000 clones, around 12% of them seen just once. This clone appeared a few times. The antigen remains unidentified. This sequence originates from a man aged 30 to 39 with type 1 diabetes. The sequenced material came from naive CD4+ T cells from blood.

The CDR3 region has the DNA TGTGCCAGCAGTTACGAAGTGGGAGAGACCCAGTACTTC. It yields the protein CASSYEVGETQYF. The chain employs TRBV4-2 and TRBJ2-5; D gene uncertain. Germline V gene lookup returns CDR1 LGHNA and CDR2 YNFKEQ. The V end lost 6 bases, the J end lost 4 bases, and 12 bases lay between the germline ends. This CDR3 spans 13 amino acids.